This T cell receptor beta chain was identified during a study of blood T cells in healthy people across ages. The table lists this clonotype with a few counts. The germline V gene has CDR1 LGHDT and CDR2 YNNKEL (reference sequence). CDR3 length: 15 residues. Trimming removed 2 bases from V and 0 bases from J, with 8 bases in between. The authors ran a second PCR of about 6 to 12 cycles using a sample-barcoded 5' primer and a J-beta primer mix. TCRdb re-called the 5' RACE reads through MiXCR, storing one row per CDR3 protein. Of 1,500,000 or so distinct CDR3 sequences in the sample, roughly 64% were seen once.

This receptor was identified in a man younger than 35 in good health. Sample: blood. The chain joins TRBV3-1 to TRBJ2-4; D may correspond to TRBD1 or TRBD2 (5 bases each). The CDR3 DNA reads as TGTGCCAGCAGCCAAAATGGGGGAGCCAAAAACATTCAGTACTTC. It translates to CASSQNGGAKNIQYF.